This TCR beta chain was sequenced during a study of neurological immune-mediated disorders. Study at large: Of the 35 or so patients who had multiple sclerosis, roughly 31 had the relapsing-remitting form and 3 had the secondary progressive form.

This CDR3 is 16 amino acids long. Study observations and caveats: TCR-beta repertoires seemed private in all groups, with no expanded CDR3 amino acid sequences shared.

This clonotype was seen a handful of times. No antigen is known for it. Synthesis of cDNA was performed by 5'RACE using 10-nucleotide random UMIs. Via MiXCR, TCRdb re-called the 5' RACE reads, giving one row per CDR3 protein. The top ten clones hold 1.3% of a sample with tens of thousands of distinct CDR3 sequences, about 4% of them seen once. The study built unsorted libraries from 2 million PBMCs kept at -80 C. The TCR sequence derives from a man in his thirties or forties with multiple sclerosis. Sequencing used PBMCs. V usage is TRBV21-1 and J usage is TRBJ1-1. TRBV21-1 is termed a pseudogene. DNA for the CDR3: TGTGCCAGCAGCAAAGGTGGAAACAGTACGAACACTGAAGCTTTCTTT. This encodes CASSKGGNSTNTEAFF.